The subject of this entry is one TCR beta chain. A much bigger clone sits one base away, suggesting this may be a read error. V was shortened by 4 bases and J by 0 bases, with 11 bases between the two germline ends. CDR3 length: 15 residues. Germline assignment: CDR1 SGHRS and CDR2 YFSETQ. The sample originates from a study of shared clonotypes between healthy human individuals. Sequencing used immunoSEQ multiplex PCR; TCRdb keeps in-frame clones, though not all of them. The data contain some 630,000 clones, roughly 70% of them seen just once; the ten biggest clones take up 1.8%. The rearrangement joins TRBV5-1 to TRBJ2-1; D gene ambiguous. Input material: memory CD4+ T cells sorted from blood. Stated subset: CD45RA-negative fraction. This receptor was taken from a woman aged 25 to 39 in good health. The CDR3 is CASSEDRSSYNEQFF. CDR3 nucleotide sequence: TGCGCCAGCAGCGAGGACCGGAGCTCCTACAATGAGCAGTTCTTC.